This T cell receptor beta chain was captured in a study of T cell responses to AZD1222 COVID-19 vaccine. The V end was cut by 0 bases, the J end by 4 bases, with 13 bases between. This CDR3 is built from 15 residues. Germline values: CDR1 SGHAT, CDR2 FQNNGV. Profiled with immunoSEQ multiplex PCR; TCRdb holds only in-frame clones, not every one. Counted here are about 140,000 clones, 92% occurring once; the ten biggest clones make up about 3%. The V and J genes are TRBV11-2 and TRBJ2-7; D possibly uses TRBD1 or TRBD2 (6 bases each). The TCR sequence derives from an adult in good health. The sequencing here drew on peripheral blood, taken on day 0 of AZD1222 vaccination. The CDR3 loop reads CASSLEVGGRYEQYF. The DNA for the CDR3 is TGTGCCAGCAGCTTAGAGGTCGGGGGCAGGTACGAGCAGTACTTC.